This entry concerns a single T cell receptor beta chain. This sample is part of a study of blood T cell repertoires in COVID-19. The CDR3 is 16 amino acids. The ends were cut back, 1 base at V and 0 bases at J, with 9 bases in the middle. Germline CDR1 is LNHNV and CDR2 is YYDKDF (reference sequence). Participants were placed into cohorts based on the clinical history they reported. Under the authors' procedure: How many nucleated cells were present was estimated from reference gene primer amplification. The table came from immunoSEQ multiplex PCR; TCRdb's copy has only in-frame clones and leaves some out. The DNA was the basis for D and trimming; V, J and clone size are from that table. Of 200,000 to 250,000 clones detected, about 80% appear once; the ten largest clones hold 1.3%.

The rearrangement joins TRBV15 to TRBJ1-4, with no clear D. Material: PBMCs or T cells enriched from blood (not recorded which). This clonotype originated in a woman aged 40 to 55 with acute COVID-19. The CDR3 here is CATSRGQLATNEKLFF. The CDR3, as DNA: TGTGCCACCAGCAGAGGGCAACTAGCAACTAATGAAAAACTGTTTTTT.